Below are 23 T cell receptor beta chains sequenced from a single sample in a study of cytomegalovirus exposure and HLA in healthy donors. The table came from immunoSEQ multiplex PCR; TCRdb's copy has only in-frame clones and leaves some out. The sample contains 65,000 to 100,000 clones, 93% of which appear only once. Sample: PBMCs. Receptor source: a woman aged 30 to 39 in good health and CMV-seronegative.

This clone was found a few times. The CDR3 nucleotides are TGTGCCAGCAAGCCGGGACAGGTTAATTCACCCCTCCACTTT. Translated: CASKPGQVNSPLHF. The gene calls are TRBV28 and TRBJ1-6, with TRBD1 matching over 8 bases. The V gene end was trimmed by 7 bases and the J gene end by 6 bases; junction bases not matched to a gene: 5. Germline CDR1 is MDHEN and CDR2 is SYDVKM. This CDR3 spans 14 amino acids.

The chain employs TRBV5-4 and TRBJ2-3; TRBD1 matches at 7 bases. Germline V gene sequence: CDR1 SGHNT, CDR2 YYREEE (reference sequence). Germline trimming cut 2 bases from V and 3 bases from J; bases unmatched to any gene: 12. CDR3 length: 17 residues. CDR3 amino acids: CASSLGQGDSLTDTQYF. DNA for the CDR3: TGTGCCAGCAGCTTAGGTCAGGGGGATTCCCTAACAGATACGCAGTATTTT. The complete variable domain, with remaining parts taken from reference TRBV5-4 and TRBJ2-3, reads ETGVTQSPTHLIKTRGQQVTLRCSSQSGHNTVSWYQQALGQGPQFIFQYYREEENGRGNFPPRFSGLQFPNYSSELNVNALELDDSALYLCASSLGQGDSLTDTQYFGPGTRLTVL.

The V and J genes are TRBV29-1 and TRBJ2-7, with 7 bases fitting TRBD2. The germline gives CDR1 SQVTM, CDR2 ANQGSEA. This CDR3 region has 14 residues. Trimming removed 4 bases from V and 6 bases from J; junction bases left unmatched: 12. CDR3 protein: CSVGTGLDVGEQYF. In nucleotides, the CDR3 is TGCAGCGTTGGAACCGGACTAGACGTTGGCGAGCAGTACTTC.

The CDR3 sequence is CASSFGHLNTGELFF. In DNA form, the CDR3 reads TGTGCCAGCAGCTTTGGGCACCTGAACACCGGGGAGCTGTTTTTT. V usage is TRBV5-4 and J usage is TRBJ2-2, with D uncertain. Between the trimmed V and J ends, which lost 2 bases and 1 base, there was a span of 9 bases. The length of the CDR3 is 15 residues. Per germline, CDR1 SGHNT and CDR2 YYREEE (reference sequence).

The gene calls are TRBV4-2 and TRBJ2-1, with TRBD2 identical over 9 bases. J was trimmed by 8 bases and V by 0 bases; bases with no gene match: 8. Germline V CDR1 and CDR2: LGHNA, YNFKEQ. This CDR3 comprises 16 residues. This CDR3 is CASSQDRSSGNYEQFF. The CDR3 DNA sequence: TGTGCCAGCAGCCAAGATAGGTCTAGCGGGAACTATGAGCAGTTCTTC.

The DNA of the CDR3 is TGTGCCATCAGTGGGACTAGCGGCCAAGAGACCCAGTACTTC. Translation: CAISGTSGQETQYF. This sequence joins TRBV10-3 and TRBJ2-5, with 10 positions matching TRBD2. V shed 4 bases and J 1 base; nucleotides not matched to a gene: 0. CDR3 length: 14 residues. Germline V lookup: CDR1 ENHRY, CDR2 SYGVKD.

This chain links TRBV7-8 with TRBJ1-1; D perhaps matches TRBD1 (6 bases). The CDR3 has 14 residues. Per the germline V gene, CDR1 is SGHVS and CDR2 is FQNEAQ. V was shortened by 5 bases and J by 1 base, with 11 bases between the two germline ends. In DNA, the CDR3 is TGTGCCAGCAGCCTACAGGGTAAGAACACTGAAGCTTTCTTT. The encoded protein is CASSLQGKNTEAFF.

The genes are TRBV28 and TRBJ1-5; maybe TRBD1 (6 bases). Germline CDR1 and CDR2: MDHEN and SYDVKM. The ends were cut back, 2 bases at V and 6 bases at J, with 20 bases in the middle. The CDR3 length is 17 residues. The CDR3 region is CASSLGRRGTTPQPQHF. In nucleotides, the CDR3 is TGTGCCAGCAGTTTAGGGCGTAGGGGGACGACACCTCAGCCCCAGCATTTT.

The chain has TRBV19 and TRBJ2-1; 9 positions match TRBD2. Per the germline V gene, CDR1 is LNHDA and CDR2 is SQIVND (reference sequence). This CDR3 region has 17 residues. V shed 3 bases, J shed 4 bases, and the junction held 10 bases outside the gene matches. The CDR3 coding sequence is TGTGCCAGTAGTATGACCTTGGGGACTAGCAATTACAATGAGCAGTTCTTC. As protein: CASSMTLGTSNYNEQFF.

CDR3: CASSLGTPILNEQFF. The DNA for the CDR3 is TGTGCCAGCAGCCTCGGGACTCCCATACTTAATGAGCAGTTCTTC. The chain employs TRBV7-2 and TRBJ2-1; possibly TRBD2 for D (6 bases). Germline V gene lookup returns CDR1 SGHTA and CDR2 FQGNSA. V shed 5 bases and J shed 7 bases, with 18 bases lying between them. The CDR3 is 15 residues long.

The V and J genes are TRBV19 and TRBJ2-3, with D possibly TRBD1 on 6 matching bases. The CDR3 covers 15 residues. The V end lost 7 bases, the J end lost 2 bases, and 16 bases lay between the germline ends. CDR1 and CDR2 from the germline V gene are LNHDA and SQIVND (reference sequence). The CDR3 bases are TGTGCCAGTAATCGGAAACCAGGGGACACAGATACGCAGTATTTT. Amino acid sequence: CASNRKPGDTDTQYF.

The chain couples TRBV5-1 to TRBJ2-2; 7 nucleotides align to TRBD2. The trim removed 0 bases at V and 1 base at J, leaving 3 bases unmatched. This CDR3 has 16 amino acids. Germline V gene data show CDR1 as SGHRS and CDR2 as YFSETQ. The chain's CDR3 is CASSLEASGNTGELFF. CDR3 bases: TGCGCCAGCAGCTTGGAGGCTAGCGGGAACACCGGGGAGCTGTTTTTT.

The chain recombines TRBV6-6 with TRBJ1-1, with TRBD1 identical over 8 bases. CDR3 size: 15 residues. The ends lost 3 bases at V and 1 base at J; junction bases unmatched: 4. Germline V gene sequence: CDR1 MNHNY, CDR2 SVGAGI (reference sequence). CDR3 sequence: CASSYAGGGNTEAFF. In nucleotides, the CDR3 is TGTGCCAGCAGTTATGCAGGGGGCGGGAACACTGAAGCTTTCTTT.

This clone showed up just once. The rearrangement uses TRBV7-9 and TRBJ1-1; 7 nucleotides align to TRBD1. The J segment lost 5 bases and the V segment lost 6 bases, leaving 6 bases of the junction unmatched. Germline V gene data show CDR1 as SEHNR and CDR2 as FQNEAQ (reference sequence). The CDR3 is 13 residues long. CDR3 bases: TGTGCCAGCAGATCAGGGGGAAAGACTGAAGCTTTCTTT. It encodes CASRSGGKTEAFF.

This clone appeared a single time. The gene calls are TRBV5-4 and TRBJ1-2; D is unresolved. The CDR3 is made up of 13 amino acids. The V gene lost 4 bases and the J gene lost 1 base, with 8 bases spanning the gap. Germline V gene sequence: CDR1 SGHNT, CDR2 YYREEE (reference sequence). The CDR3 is CASSRPDNYGYTF. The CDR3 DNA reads TGTGCCAGCAGCCGCCCAGATAACTATGGCTACACCTTC.

In DNA, the CDR3 is TGTGCCAGCAGTTTATCAGGGGGCGCCGCCCCGGACCATTTT. Translated: CASSLSGGAAPDHF. The genes are TRBV27 and TRBJ1-5; 7 bases line up with TRBD1. The length of the CDR3 is 14 residues. CDR1 MNHEY and CDR2 SMNVEV come from the germline V gene (reference sequence). The V segment lost 0 bases and the J segment 16 bases; nucleotides outside the gene matches: 12.

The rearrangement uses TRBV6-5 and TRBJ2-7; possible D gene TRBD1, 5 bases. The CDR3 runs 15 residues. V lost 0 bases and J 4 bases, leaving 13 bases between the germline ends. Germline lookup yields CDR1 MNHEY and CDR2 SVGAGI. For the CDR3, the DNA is TGTGCCAGCAGTTACTCATGGCAGGGCAGATACGAGCAGTACTTC. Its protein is CASSYSWQGRYEQYF.

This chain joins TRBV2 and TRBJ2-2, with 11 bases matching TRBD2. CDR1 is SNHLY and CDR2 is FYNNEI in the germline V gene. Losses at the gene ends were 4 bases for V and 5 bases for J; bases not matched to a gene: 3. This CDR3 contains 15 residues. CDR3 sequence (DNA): TGTGCCAGCAGTGGCGGGACTAGCGGTACCGGGGAGCTGTTTTTT. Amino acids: CASSGGTSGTGELFF.

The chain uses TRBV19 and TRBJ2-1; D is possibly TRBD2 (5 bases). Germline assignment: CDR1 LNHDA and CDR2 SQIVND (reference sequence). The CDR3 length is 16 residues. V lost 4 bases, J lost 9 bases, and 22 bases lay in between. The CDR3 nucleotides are TGTGCCAGTAGTACCCTAATGGGCTCTTTGGGAGTTGAGCAGTTCTTC. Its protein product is CASSTLMGSLGVEQFF.

The CDR3 DNA sequence: TGTGCCAGCAGTCGGGGGGGCGGCACAGATACGCAGTATTTT. Translating it yields CASSRGGGTDTQYF. This sequence joins TRBV28 and TRBJ2-3; 8 bases are a match to TRBD2. After removal of 5 bases from V and 1 base from J, the junction contained 2 bases not matched to a gene. This CDR3 has 14 residues. Germline V gene sequence: CDR1 MDHEN, CDR2 SYDVKM.

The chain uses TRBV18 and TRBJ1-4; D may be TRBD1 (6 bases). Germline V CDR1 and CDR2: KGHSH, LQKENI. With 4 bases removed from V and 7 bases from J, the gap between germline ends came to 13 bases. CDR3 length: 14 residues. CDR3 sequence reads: CASSQQGRGEKLFF. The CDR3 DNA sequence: TGTGCCAGCTCACAACAGGGCCGGGGTGAAAAACTGTTTTTT.

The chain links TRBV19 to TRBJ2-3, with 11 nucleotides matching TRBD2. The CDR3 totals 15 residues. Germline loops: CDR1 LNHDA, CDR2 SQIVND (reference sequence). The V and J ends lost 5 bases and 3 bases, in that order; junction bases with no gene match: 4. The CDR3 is CASSLRTSGTDTQYF. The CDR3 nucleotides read TGTGCCAGTAGTTTGAGGACTAGCGGGACAGATACGCAGTATTTT.

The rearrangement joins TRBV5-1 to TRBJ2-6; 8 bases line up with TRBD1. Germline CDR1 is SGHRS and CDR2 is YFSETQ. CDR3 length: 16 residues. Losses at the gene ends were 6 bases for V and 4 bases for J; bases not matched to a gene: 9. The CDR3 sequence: CASNRQGRSGANVLTF. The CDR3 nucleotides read TGCGCCAGCAATCGACAGGGGAGGTCAGGGGCCAACGTCCTGACTTTC.